This TCR beta chain stems from a study of blood T cell repertoires in COVID-19. Study context: Both acute and convalescent COVID-19 samples were obtained from the United States, Italy and Spain. T cells, B-cell-depleted T cells, or PBMCs supplied cDNA or gDNA.

CDR1 and CDR2 from the germline V gene are MGHRA and YSYEKL. The CDR3 totals 13 residues. V was pared by 4 bases and J by 4 bases, with 2 bases of the junction left unmatched. Original methodology: Scientists estimated how many nucleated cells there were by amplifying reference gene primers. Produced via immunoSEQ multiplex PCR; TCRdb's table is partial and in-frame only. V and J calls and clone size are those listed in that table; D and trimming were worked out from the DNA. The sample lists 200,000 to 300,000 clones, 80% to 90% seen once, with approximately 2% in the top ten. As concerns this clone: The sample carries other DNA sequences with the same CDR3.

The sequence was obtained from a man aged 25-45 years with active or convalescent COVID-19. The source material was peripheral blood. The chain uses TRBV4-1 and TRBJ1-1; 8 bases are a match to TRBD1. The DNA of the CDR3 is TGCGCCAGCAGCCTTACAGGGGGCACTGAAGCTTTCTTT. Protein product: CASSLTGGTEAFF.